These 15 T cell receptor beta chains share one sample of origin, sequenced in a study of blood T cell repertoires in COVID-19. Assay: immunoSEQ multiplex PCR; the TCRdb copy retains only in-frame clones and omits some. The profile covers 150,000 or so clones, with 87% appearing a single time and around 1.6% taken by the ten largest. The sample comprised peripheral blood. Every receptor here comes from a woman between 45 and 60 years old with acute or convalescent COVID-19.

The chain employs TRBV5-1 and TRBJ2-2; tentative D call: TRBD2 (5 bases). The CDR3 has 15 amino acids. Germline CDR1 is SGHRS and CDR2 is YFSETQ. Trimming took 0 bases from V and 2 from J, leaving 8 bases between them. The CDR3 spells CASSLDTGNTGELFF. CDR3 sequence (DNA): TGCGCCAGCAGCTTGGATACGGGAAACACCGGGGAGCTGTTTTTT.

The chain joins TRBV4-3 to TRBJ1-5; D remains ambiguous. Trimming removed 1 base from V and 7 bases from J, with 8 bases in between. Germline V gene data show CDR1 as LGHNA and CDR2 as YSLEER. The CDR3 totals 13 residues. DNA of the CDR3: TGCGCCAGCAGCCAAGTCGGGTCCCAGCCCCAGCATTTT. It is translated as CASSQVGSQPQHF.

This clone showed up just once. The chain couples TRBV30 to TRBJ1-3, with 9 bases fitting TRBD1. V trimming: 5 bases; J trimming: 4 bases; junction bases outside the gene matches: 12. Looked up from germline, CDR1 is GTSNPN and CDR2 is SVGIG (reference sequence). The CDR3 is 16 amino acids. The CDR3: CAWPGQGTISGNTIYF. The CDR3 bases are TGTGCCTGGCCGGGACAGGGAACAATCTCCGGAAACACCATATATTTT.

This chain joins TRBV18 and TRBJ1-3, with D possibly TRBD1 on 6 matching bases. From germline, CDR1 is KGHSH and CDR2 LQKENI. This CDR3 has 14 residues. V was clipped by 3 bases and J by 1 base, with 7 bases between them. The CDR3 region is CASSPDRSGNTIYF. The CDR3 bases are TGTGCCAGCTCACCTGACAGGTCTGGAAACACCATATATTTT.

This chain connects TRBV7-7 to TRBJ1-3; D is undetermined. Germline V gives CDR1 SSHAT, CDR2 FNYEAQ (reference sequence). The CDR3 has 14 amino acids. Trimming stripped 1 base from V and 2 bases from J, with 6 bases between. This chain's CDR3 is CASSLGPTGNTIYF. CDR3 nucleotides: TGTGCCAGCAGCTTAGGCCCTACTGGAAACACCATATATTTT.

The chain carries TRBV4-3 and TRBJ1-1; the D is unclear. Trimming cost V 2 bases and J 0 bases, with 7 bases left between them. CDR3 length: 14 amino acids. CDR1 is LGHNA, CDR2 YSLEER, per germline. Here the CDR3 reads CASSQNGMNTEAFF. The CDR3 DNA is TGCGCCAGCAGCCAAAACGGGATGAACACTGAAGCTTTCTTT.

DNA for the CDR3: TGCGCCAGCAGGCCATGGCCGGGAGCGAGGGAGACCCAGTACTTC. Its translation is CASRPWPGARETQYF. The rearrangement uses TRBV4-1 and TRBJ2-5, with a possible D match to TRBD2 (6 bases). The V gene lost 6 bases and the J gene lost 5 bases, with 19 bases spanning the gap. CDR1 and CDR2 (germline): MGHRA, YSYEKL. CDR3 length: 15 residues.

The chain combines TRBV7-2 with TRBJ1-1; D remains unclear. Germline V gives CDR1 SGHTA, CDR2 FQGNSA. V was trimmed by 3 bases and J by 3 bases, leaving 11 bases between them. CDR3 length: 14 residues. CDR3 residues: CASSFSRSDTEAFF. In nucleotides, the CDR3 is TGTGCCAGCAGCTTTTCTCGCAGTGACACTGAAGCTTTCTTT.

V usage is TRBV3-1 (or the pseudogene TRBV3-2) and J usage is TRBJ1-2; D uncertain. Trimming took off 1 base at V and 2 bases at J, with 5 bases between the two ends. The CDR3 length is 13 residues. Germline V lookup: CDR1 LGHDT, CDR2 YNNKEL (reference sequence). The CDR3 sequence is CASSQGGNYGYTF. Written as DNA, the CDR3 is TGTGCCAGCAGCCAAGGCGGGAACTATGGCTACACCTTC.

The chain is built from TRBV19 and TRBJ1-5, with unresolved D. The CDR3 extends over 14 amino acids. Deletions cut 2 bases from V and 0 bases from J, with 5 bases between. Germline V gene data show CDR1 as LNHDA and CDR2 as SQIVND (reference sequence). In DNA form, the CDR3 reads TGTGCCAGTAGTATACAGTATAGCAATCAGCCCCAGCATTTT. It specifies CASSIQYSNQPQHF.

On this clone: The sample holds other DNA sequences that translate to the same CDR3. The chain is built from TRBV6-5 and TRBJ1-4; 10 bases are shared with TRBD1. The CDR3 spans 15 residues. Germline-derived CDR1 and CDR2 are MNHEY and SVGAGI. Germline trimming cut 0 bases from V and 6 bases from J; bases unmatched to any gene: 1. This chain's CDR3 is CASSYSGTGDEKLFF. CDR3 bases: TGTGCCAGCAGTTACTCTGGGACAGGGGATGAAAAACTGTTTTTT.

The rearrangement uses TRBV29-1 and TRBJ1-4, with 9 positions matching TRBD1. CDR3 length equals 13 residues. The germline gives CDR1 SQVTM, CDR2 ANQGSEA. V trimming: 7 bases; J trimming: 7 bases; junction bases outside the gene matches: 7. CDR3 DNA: TGCAGCGCCACGGGACAGGGAGGTGAAAAACTGTTTTTT. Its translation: CSATGQGGEKLFF.

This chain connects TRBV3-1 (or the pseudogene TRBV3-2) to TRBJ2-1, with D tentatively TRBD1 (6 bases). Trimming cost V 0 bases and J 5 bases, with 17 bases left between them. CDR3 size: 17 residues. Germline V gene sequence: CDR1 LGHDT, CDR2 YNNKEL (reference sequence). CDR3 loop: CASSQDLAGVGDNEQFF. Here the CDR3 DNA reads TGTGCCAGCAGCCAAGATCTCGCAGGGGTCGGCGACAATGAGCAGTTCTTC.

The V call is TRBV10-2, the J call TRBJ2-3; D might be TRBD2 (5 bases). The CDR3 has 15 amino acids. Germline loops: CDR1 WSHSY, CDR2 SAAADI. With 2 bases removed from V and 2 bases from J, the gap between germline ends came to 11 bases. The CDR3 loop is CASSEPAEPTDTQYF. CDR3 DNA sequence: TGCGCCAGCAGTGAGCCAGCGGAACCCACAGATACGCAGTATTTT.

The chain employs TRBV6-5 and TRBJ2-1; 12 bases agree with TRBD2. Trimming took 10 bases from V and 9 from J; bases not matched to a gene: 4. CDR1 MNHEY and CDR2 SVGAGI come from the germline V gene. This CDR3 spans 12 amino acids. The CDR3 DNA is TGTGCCACCTCGGGACTAGCGGGTGAGCAGTTCTTC. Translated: CATSGLAGEQFF.